This is a list of T cell receptor beta chains from one sample in a study of regulatory T cells in long-lasting Graves disease. TCRdb independently ran MiXCR on the multiplex PCR reads; one entry per CDR3 protein. Of some 560,000 distinct CDR3 sequences listed, approximately 16% are singletons. The same sample was also used in a study of T cells in Graves' hyperthyroidism and ophthalmopathy.

This specimen consisted of peripheral blood mononuclear cells (PBMCs), obtained at new diagnosis, from a patient treated with antithyroid drugs. The source is a woman between 40 and 65 years old with Graves disease. Each CDR3 is given with its conserved first and last residue. D genes are given only for firm matches. Not every row has a clone size; where given, it reads once, few, many or a size class.

TRBV3-1,many,TRBJ1-2,13,TRBD1,CASSATGGYGYTF,TGTGCCAGCAGCGCCACAGGGGGTTATGGCTACACCTTC
TRBV29-1,.,TRBJ1-1,9,.,CSVGSEAFF,TGCAGCGTTGGGTCTGAAGCTTTCTTT
TRBV5-1,.,TRBJ1-5,14,.,CASSWTSGDQPQHF,TGCGCCAGCAGCTGGACTTCAGGGGATCAGCCCCAGCATTTT
TRBV25-1,.,TRBJ1-2,13,.,CASSDRGGYGYTF,TGTGCCAGCAGTGACAGGGGAGGGTATGGCTACACCTTC
TRBV11-2,few,TRBJ2-7,15,TRBD2,CASSQPGTRDYEQYF,TGTGCCAGCAGCCAACCCGGGACTAGGGACTACGAGCAGTACTTC
TRBV20-1,many,TRBJ1-2,18,TRBD1,CSARDRGRGEIADYGYTF,TGCAGTGCTAGAGATCGAGGCAGGGGGGAAATCGCGGACTATGGCTACACCTTC
TRBV5-4,many,TRBJ2-1,12,TRBD1,CASSADRDEQFF,TGTGCCAGCAGCGCGGACAGGGATGAGCAGTTCTTC
TRBV12-3/TRBV12-4,.,TRBJ2-1,13,.,CASSQHLRGEQFF,TGTGCCAGCAGCCAACACCTAAGGGGAGAGCAGTTCTTC
TRBV29-1,few,TRBJ1-2,13,.,CSVEMEGLGGYTF,TGCAGCGTTGAAATGGAGGGCCTGGGCGGCTACACCTTC
TRBV2,many,TRBJ2-7,14,TRBD2,CASSRTSGGGEQYF,TGTGCCAGCAGTCGGACTAGCGGGGGCGGCGAGCAGTACTTC
TRBV7-9,.,TRBJ1-1,15,.,CASSVFSLGDTEAFF,TGTGCCAGCAGCGTCTTCAGCTTGGGGGACACTGAAGCTTTCTTT